The source of this T cell receptor beta chain is a study of control samples from healthy donors and cancer patients. Trimming removed 8 bases from V and 4 bases from J, with 17 bases in between. Germline assignment: CDR1 SNHLY and CDR2 FYNNEI. The CDR3 consists of 14 residues. Sequencing used immunoSEQ multiplex PCR; TCRdb keeps in-frame clones, though not all of them. The sample yields about 94,000 clones, around nine tenths seen once. This TCR was sampled from a woman younger than 30 in good health. Sequenced: blood. This sequence joins TRBV2 and TRBJ1-2, with D unclear. The CDR3 DNA follows: TGTGCCAGCGAGGGATCTGAGATGCTCTATGGCTACACCTTC. It yields the protein CASEGSEMLYGYTF.